Described below is a single T cell receptor beta chain sequence and its context. The data belong to a study of control samples from healthy donors and cancer patients. TCRdb's table, derived via immunoSEQ multiplex PCR, lists solely in-frame clones and lacks some. Of about 250,000 clones in the sample, roughly four fifths are singletons; the top ten hold roughly 15%. Germline V gene sequence: CDR1 SGHRS, CDR2 YFSETQ. The J segment lost 9 bases and the V segment lost 0 bases, leaving 8 bases of the junction unmatched. The length of the CDR3 is 15 residues. Sequenced: PBMCs. The chain employs TRBV5-1 and TRBJ1-4, with 7 positions matching TRBD1. This clonotype was obtained from a woman aged 60-75 years with lung cancer. As DNA, the CDR3 is TGCGCCAGCAGCTTGGGACAGGGCTTTGGTAAAAAACTGTTTTTT. This sequence encodes CASSLGQGFGKKLFF.